The clone carrying this TCR beta chain came up many times. This beta chain represents an off-target read in a library built for alpha chains; its size is of limited meaning. Deletions cut 5 bases from V and 2 bases from J, with 15 bases between. The length of the CDR3 is 15 residues. The germline gives CDR1 KGHSH, CDR2 LQKENI. Time point reported: sample taken at primary tumor resection. No cells were sorted before sequencing. The whole RNA sequenced was extracted from tumor, nontumor lung or frozen PBMC. Samples were obtained from roughly 65 donors, all untreated early-stage non-small cell lung cancer patients. The data originate from a study of spatial heterogeneity in lung cancer. The overall study: Unique TCR and UMI combinations averaged more than ten appearances each in raw reads.

The library protocol tagged each TCR cDNA with a unique molecular identifier. TCRdb re-called the 5' RACE reads with MiXCR, one entry per CDR3 protein. The table includes fewer than 15,000 distinct CDR3 sequences, about 5% detected once. The material was lung tumor tissue, obtained at surgery. The rearrangement links TRBV18 to TRBJ2-5, with D hard to call. This clonotype was obtained from a human donor with early-stage non-small cell lung cancer. Written as DNA, the CDR3 is TGTGCCAGCTCAACCGGGCTCGAGGCTCAAGAGACCCAGTACTTC. Its protein product is CASSTGLEAQETQYF.